Sequencing of this T cell receptor (beta chain) was carried out in a study of Ad26.COV2.S vaccination and SARS-CoV-2 variants. Study-wide findings and caveats: Participants given vaccine showed non-spike TCR breadth similar to that of placebo recipients. Participants in the vaccine arm had higher spike-specific TCR breadth; placebo recipients had lower.

Treatment defined: some 20 received Ad26.COV2.S at low or high dose, single or two shots; 5 received placebo; per-sample allocation not given. Samples analyzed were those drawn on day 63 after the first vaccine or placebo injection. Data came from immunoSEQ multiplex PCR; TCRdb stores just in-frame clones and leaves some out. The profile shows roughly 350,000 clones, approximately 90% of them singletons. Concerning this clone: Antigen: not known.

Trimming at V came to 0 bases and at J to 2 bases, leaving 1 base not matched to a gene. Germline CDR1 is MGHRA and CDR2 is YSYEKL. This CDR3 comprises 15 residues. V usage is TRBV4-1 and J usage is TRBJ2-7; 10 bases fit TRBD2. This material consisted of peripheral blood, taken in a trial of Ad26.COV2.S vaccine versus placebo. The sequence was obtained from a person between 18 and 60 years old who received the Ad26.COV2.S COVID-19 vaccine or a placebo. The CDR3 loop reads CASSQDLAGAYEQYF. CDR3 nucleotides: TGCGCCAGCAGCCAAGACCTAGCGGGGGCCTACGAGCAGTACTTC.